The rows below give T cell receptor beta chains drawn from one sample of a study of cytomegalovirus exposure and HLA in healthy donors. The data were produced by immunoSEQ multiplex PCR, yet TCRdb's version contains in-frame clones alone and is incomplete. The sample has under 150,000 clones; 85% to 90% are singletons. Sequenced: PBMCs. Source of these receptors: a woman younger than 45 in good health and CMV-seronegative. The CDR3 runs from the conserved cysteine through the conserved F or W.

J | V | CDR3
TRBJ1-2 | TRBV5-6 | CASSPTGRTGYGYTF
TRBJ2-7 | TRBV29-1 | CSVEDASAEQYF
TRBJ1-1 | TRBV21-1 | CASRERQLHTEAFF
TRBJ2-3 | TRBV6-1 | CASSEERGGTDTQYF
TRBJ1-4 | TRBV6-6 | CASSSHVPGHEKLFF
TRBJ2-7 | TRBV7-2 | CASSQAGTIAGGPLEQYF
TRBJ2-7 | TRBV5-1 | CASSLALGSRGYEQYF
NA | TRBV28 | CASLAGRGYEQYF
TRBJ1-2 | TRBV28 | CASSFSANYGYTF
TRBJ2-7 | TRBV29-1 | CSVSGTTTYEQYF
TRBJ2-1 | TRBV19 | CASSIIAGHNEQFF
TRBJ2-5 | TRBV5-4 | CASSLGTSGPQETQYF
TRBJ1-4 | TRBV5-1 | CASTKDSTNEKLFF
TRBJ1-4 | TRBV7-9 | CASSYDRANEKLFF
TRBJ1-1 | TRBV6-6 | CASRKTGLAEAFF
TRBJ2-7 | TRBV28 | CASSVGTGIRYEQYF
TRBJ2-7 | TRBV18 | CASSPGLAEAYEQYF
TRBJ2-1 | TRBV7-9 | CASSFSRGAGGPSYNEQFF
TRBJ2-3 | TRBV28 | CASSLVIRDLRPSTDTQYF
TRBJ2-5 | TRBV5-6 | CASSLTQGGETQYF
TRBJ2-7 | TRBV28 | CASSLSGLFYEQYF
TRBJ1-5 | TRBV19 | CASSTRDGARNQPQHF
TRBJ2-5 | TRBV11-2 | CASSWNRGAETQYF
TRBJ1-5 | TRBV19 | CASSMMTGDQPQHF
TRBJ2-3 | TRBV28 | CASIISGGRVTDTQYF
TRBJ2-7 | TRBV4-3 | CASSQEESPASFYEQYF